This TCR beta chain appears in the sequencing data of a study of blood T cells in healthy people across ages. Whole-study findings and limits: Donor CMV status, an unknown factor, possibly confounded changes in expanded clonotypes. More naive CD4+ cells and higher diversity marked long-lived donors relative to aged donors. TCR beta diversity per million T cells fell roughly linearly with age.

On this clonotype: Its target is unknown.

For the second PCR, which ran for roughly 6 to 12 cycles, a sample-barcoded 5' primer and a J-beta primer mix were used. There were at least 2.5 million CDR3-containing paired-end reads obtained from each sample. TCRdb reprocessed the 5' RACE reads via MiXCR and lists one record per CDR3 protein. The table records hundreds of thousands of distinct CDR3 sequences, about half of them present only once. The CDR3 has 15 amino acids. The ends lost 1 base at V and 7 bases at J; junction bases unmatched: 10. In germline, CDR1 is MDHEN, CDR2 SYDVKM. Source material: blood. This clonotype was obtained from a woman between 55 and 75 years old in good health. The V call is TRBV28, the J call TRBJ2-7, with 7 positions matching TRBD2. The CDR3 sequence: CASSLYGSGNNEQYF. CDR3 bases: TGTGCCAGCAGTTTATACGGGAGCGGGAACAATGAGCAGTACTTC.